These 24 T cell receptor beta chains came from one sample sequenced in a study of blood T cell repertoires in COVID-19 (TCRdb year 2020). The protocol used for the library was the immunoSEQ multiplex PCR assay. In TCRdb, the immuneACCESS table is reduced to in-frame sequences with V and J assigned. These tables do not hold every clone; where another copy was compared, an unresolved V gene accounts for under half, and the others remain unexplained. This sample is represented by 160,000 or so clones; more than 75% of them were singletons. Roughly 9.1% of the sample is taken by the ten largest. Material: peripheral blood. All receptors derive from a woman in her 70s with acute or convalescent COVID-19.

This chain uses TRBV9 with TRBJ2-7; 8 positions agree with TRBD1. CDR1 SGDLS and CDR2 YYNGEE come from the germline V gene. Trimming cost V 0 bases and J 0 bases; bases outside gene matches: 5. This CDR3 spans 16 amino acids. Here the CDR3 reads CASSVGAGQDSYEQYF. CDR3 coding DNA: TGTGCCAGCAGCGTAGGGGCGGGACAGGACTCCTACGAGCAGTACTTC.

This clone was detected a few times. Because the CDR3's place on the DNA is in doubt, the DNA is left out and the CDR3 is given as listed by TCRdb. V usage is TRBV28 and J usage is TRBJ1-3; the table's D call, TRBD1, has no DNA check behind it. Germline CDR1 MDHEN, CDR2 SYDVKM. The CDR3 length is 13 residues, termini included. CDR3 residues: CASSFLAGNTIYF.

This chain uses TRBV21-1 with TRBJ1-1; the table's D gene call, TRBD1, was not cross checked with the DNA. TRBV21-1 is an annotated pseudogene. The CDR3 extends over 12 amino acids. CDR3 region: CASSKRGFCILF. The CDR3 DNA is TGTGCCAGCAGCAAAAGGGGGTTTTGCATTTTATTT.

The rearrangement uses TRBV7-9 and TRBJ2-7, with TRBD1 as a possible D gene (5 bases). The CDR3 consists of 15 residues. From germline, CDR1 is SEHNR and CDR2 FQNEAQ (reference sequence). The ends were cut back, 5 bases at V and 0 bases at J, with 14 bases in the middle. The CDR3 sequence: CASSSNTGYSYEQYF. In DNA, the CDR3 is TGTGCCAGCAGCAGCAACACAGGTTACTCCTACGAGCAGTACTTC.

This clone was seen once. CDR3 residues: CAWVQTDTQYF. The DNA of the CDR3 is TGTGCCTGGGTCCAAACAGATACGCAGTATTTT. The rearrangement uses TRBV30 and TRBJ2-3; D is unresolved. The CDR3 length is 11 residues. CDR1 is GTSNPN, CDR2 SVGIG, per germline (reference sequence). V shed 5 bases and J shed 3 bases, with 6 bases lying between them.

Regarding this clone: One end of the junction does not line up with germline, which may come from a read error. This sequence joins TRBV7-7 and TRBJ2-7; D is perhaps TRBD1 (6 bases). This CDR3 contains 13 residues. Germline V gives CDR1 SSHAT, CDR2 FNYEAQ (reference sequence). The CDR3 loop is CASSRTGLGEQYF. As DNA, the CDR3 is TGTGCTAGCAGCAGAACAGGGTTGGGAGAGCAGTACTTC. Filled out from reference TRBV7-7 and TRBJ2-7, the complete variable domain reads GAGVSQSPRYKVTKRGQDVTLRCDPISSHATLYWYQQALGQGPEFLTYFNYEAQPDKSGLPSDRFSAERPEGSISTLTIQRTEQRDSAMYRCASSRTGLGEQYFGPGTRLTVT.

This chain connects TRBV6-6 to TRBJ2-5; 9 bases line up with TRBD1. The germline gives CDR1 MNHNY, CDR2 SVGAGI (reference sequence). The V segment lost 5 bases and the J segment 2 bases; nucleotides outside the gene matches: 12. The CDR3 is 17 amino acids. DNA of the CDR3: TGTGCCAGCAGTCCCCATAGGACAGGGGCTTATCAAGAGACCCAGTACTTC. Protein product: CASSPHRTGAYQETQYF.

The chain uses TRBV19 and TRBJ1-1; 9 bases align to TRBD1. Unmatched junction bases numbered 9, after V lost 5 bases and J lost 5 bases. The CDR3 has 15 amino acids. Looked up from germline, CDR1 is LNHDA and CDR2 is SQIVND (reference sequence). The CDR3 DNA follows: TGTGCCAGTAGTCTCAACAGGGGGCAGATAACTGAAGCTTTCTTT. Protein: CASSLNRGQITEAFF. Based on the CDR3 plus reference TRBV19 and TRBJ1-1, the full variable domain is DGGITQSPKYLFRKEGQNVTLSCEQNLNHDAMYWYRQDPGQGLRLIYYSQIVNDFQKGDIAEGYSVSREKKESFPLTVTSAQKNPTAFYLCASSLNRGQITEAFFGQGTRLTVV.

This chain uses TRBV6-5 with TRBJ1-5, with TRBD1 as a possible D gene (5 bases). V was shortened by 2 bases and J by 5 bases, with 16 bases between the two germline ends. The CDR3 sequence is 16 residues long. The germline V gene encodes CDR1 MNHEY and CDR2 SVGAGI. For the CDR3, the DNA is TGTGCCAGCAGTTACCCCCTTATCGACAGAGATCAGCCCCAGCATTTT. It is translated as CASSYPLIDRDQPQHF.

The CDR3 nucleotides are TGCGCCAGCAGAGTTAGCGTGGATGGCTACACCTTC. Its protein product is CASRVSVDGYTF. J is TRBJ1-2 and V is TRBV5-1; no clear D. Trimming stripped 5 bases from V and 6 bases from J, with 11 bases between. This CDR3 spans 12 amino acids. The V gene's germline CDR1 is SGHRS and CDR2 YFSETQ.

This clone has more than one count but fewer than ten. The chain is built from TRBV20-1 and TRBJ1-2, with unresolved D. V was cut by 3 bases and J by 7 bases, with 9 bases left in between. Germline V gives CDR1 DFQATT, CDR2 SNEGSKA (reference sequence). This CDR3 region has 11 residues. Here the CDR3 reads CSASNPSGYTF. In nucleotides, the CDR3 is TGCAGTGCTAGTAATCCCTCTGGCTACACCTTC.

The chain links TRBV6-2 or TRBV6-3 to TRBJ2-7; D perhaps matches TRBD2 (6 bases). Germline V lookup: CDR1 MNHEY, CDR2 SVGEGT. This CDR3 has 16 amino acids. The V end lost 4 bases, the J end lost 4 bases, and 20 bases lay between the germline ends. This chain's CDR3 is CASSFRGGVTGYEQYF. The CDR3 bases are TGTGCCAGCAGTTTTCGCGGCGGGGTCACGGGTTACGAGCAGTACTTC.

This rearrangement joins TRBV27 to TRBJ1-5; 8 positions agree with TRBD1. Germline V gene sequence: CDR1 MNHEY, CDR2 SMNVEV (reference sequence). Trimming removed 5 bases from V and 4 bases from J; junction bases left unmatched: 7. The CDR3 has 15 residues. The CDR3 loop is CASSPRGLGNQPQHF. The CDR3, as DNA: TGTGCCAGCAGTCCCAGGGGGCTTGGGAATCAGCCCCAGCATTTT.

The CDR3 spells CAISDPGLAGARDEQYF. For the CDR3, the DNA is TGTGCCATCAGTGACCCGGGACTAGCGGGAGCTAGAGACGAGCAGTACTTC. The chain is built from TRBV10-3 and TRBJ2-7; 14 positions agree with TRBD2. The CDR3 runs 17 residues. Germline V gene sequence: CDR1 ENHRY, CDR2 SYGVKD. V dropped 3 bases and J dropped 5; count of bases not matched to a gene: 9.

This rearrangement joins TRBV28 to TRBJ1-2; TRBD1 might be the D (5 bases). V shed 1 base and J shed 4 bases, with 22 bases lying between them. CDR3 length: 18 residues. Germline CDR1 reads MDHEN; CDR2 reads SYDVKM. The CDR3 here is CASSLYAPGSSRGYGYTF. The CDR3 region has the DNA TGTGCCAGCAGTTTATATGCTCCGGGCAGCTCAAGGGGCTATGGCTACACCTTC.

This clone was seen a handful of times. Other DNA sequences in the same sample also yield this CDR3. The V call is TRBV5-1, the J call TRBJ2-7; 9 bases fit TRBD1. Germline lookup yields CDR1 SGHRS and CDR2 YFSETQ. The V and J ends lost 1 base and 2 bases, in that order; junction bases with no gene match: 4. The CDR3 has 15 residues. The CDR3 is CASSLQGQGTYEQYF. For the CDR3, the DNA is TGCGCCAGCAGCTTGCAGGGACAGGGTACCTACGAGCAGTACTTC.

The chain uses TRBV7-9 and TRBJ2-2; D gene ambiguous. With 5 bases removed from V and 1 base from J, the gap between germline ends came to 11 bases. The CDR3 runs to 15 residues. Germline-derived CDR1 and CDR2 are SEHNR and FQNEAQ (reference sequence). The CDR3 loop is CASSRGTVNTGELFF. In DNA form, the CDR3 reads TGTGCCAGCAGCCGCGGCACGGTGAACACCGGGGAGCTGTTTTTT.

A single count supports this clone. The rearrangement uses TRBV30 and TRBJ1-4, with 7 bases aligning to TRBD1. CDR1 and CDR2 (germline): GTSNPN, SVGIG (reference sequence). The CDR3 has 13 residues. V trimming: 2 bases; J trimming: 10 bases; junction bases outside the gene matches: 7. In DNA, the CDR3 is TGTGCCTGGAGTTCGGGACAGCCAGGAAAACTGTTTTTT. Translating it yields CAWSSGQPGKLFF.

The chain couples TRBV5-4 to TRBJ1-2, with D possibly being TRBD1 (5 bases). Germline V gene sequence: CDR1 SGHNT, CDR2 YYREEE (reference sequence). The CDR3 runs 16 residues. The V and J ends lost 3 bases and 7 bases respectively, with 22 bases between them. For the CDR3, the DNA is TGTGCCAGCAGCTCACCTTCCGCAGGGAAAAGTGGTGGCTACACCTTC. Residues: CASSSPSAGKSGGYTF.

This clone was seen a single time. The CDR3 region has the DNA TGTGCCAGCAGCATCGGGAGGGACCCGCGGGGTTCACCCCTCCACTTT. Its translation: CASSIGRDPRGSPLHF. V and J are TRBV11-2 and TRBJ1-6, with D maybe TRBD1 (5 bases). Germline CDR1 SGHAT, CDR2 FQNNGV. V lost 5 bases and J lost 9, with 20 bases in between. The CDR3 extends over 16 amino acids.

The chain carries TRBV11-1 and TRBJ2-7, with 13 bases that match TRBD2. With 5 bases clipped from V and 3 bases from J, the junction kept 7 bases outside the gene matches. CDR1 and CDR2 from the germline V gene are SGHAT and FQDESV (reference sequence). The CDR3 is 16 residues long. The chain's CDR3 is CASSGPGTSGIYEQYF. The CDR3, as DNA: TGTGCCAGCAGCGGACCCGGGACTAGCGGGATCTACGAGCAGTACTTC.

The chain joins TRBV7-9 to TRBJ2-7, with TRBD1 matching over 10 bases. The CDR3 is 14 residues long. Germline V gene sequence: CDR1 SEHNR, CDR2 FQNEAQ (reference sequence). The V gene end was trimmed by 5 bases and the J gene end by 4 bases; junction bases not matched to a gene: 5. The CDR3 DNA reads TGTGCCAGCAGCCCCGGGACAGGGGCGTACGAGCAGTACTTC. Amino acids: CASSPGTGAYEQYF.

V usage is TRBV6-2 or TRBV6-3 and J usage is TRBJ2-5; D is perhaps TRBD1 (5 bases). V was trimmed by 5 bases and J by 5 bases, leaving 6 bases between them. Germline V gene data show CDR1 as MNHEY and CDR2 as SVGEGT. The CDR3 has 11 amino acids. In DNA form, the CDR3 reads TGTGCCAGCAGTGCAGGGGAGACCCAGTACTTC. This translates into CASSAGETQYF.

This sequence joins TRBV7-2 and TRBJ2-2, with 11 positions matching TRBD2. The CDR3 length is 15 residues. Germline V gene lookup returns CDR1 SGHTA and CDR2 FQGNSA. V lost 8 bases and J lost 4; bases outside the gene matches: 6. The CDR3 spells CASQGLAVITGELFF. CDR3 nucleotides: TGTGCCAGCCAGGGACTAGCGGTAATCACCGGGGAGCTGTTTTTT.